A selection of T cell receptor beta chains follows, all from one sample in a study of shared clonotypes between healthy human individuals. Only in-frame clones appear in the TCRdb table, and some are missing; sequencing was by immunoSEQ multiplex PCR. The sample consists of roughly 480,000 clones, 79% of them appearing once. Material: PBMCs. Receptor source: a woman in her 40s in good health. Some clones in this sample may be carry-over from other donors' samples. Each CDR3 is given without its conserved first and last residue. Fields, in order: J gene, clone size, V gene, CDR3 protein. Only some rows state a clone size, as once, few, many or a class for expanded clones.

>TRBJ1-2|once|TRBV4-1
ASSQVKGGPWGLYT
>TRBJ1-1|NA|TRBV29-1
SALMNTEAF
>TRBJ2-7|many|TRBV4-1
ASSQSGIKNTHEQY
>TRBJ1-1|NA|TRBV28
ASSFSGYTEAF
>TRBJ2-7|NA|TRBV5-6
ASSLGRIYEQY
>TRBJ2-1|NA|TRBV25-1
ASSRVGGAYNEQF
>TRBJ2-7|few|TRBV28
ASSLLIAGNLYEQY
>TRBJ1-1|few|TRBV7-3
ASSLGQATEAF
>TRBJ2-7|NA|TRBV4-3
ASSQDSSGQGTYEQY
>TRBJ1-4|NA|TRBV29-1
SVTTVGDEKLF
>TRBJ1-2|many|TRBV5-1
ASSLARDSDGYT
>TRBJ2-5|NA|TRBV7-3
ASSLGVVVGETQY
>TRBJ2-3|NA|TRBV30
AWSVGGGGTDTQY
>TRBJ1-2|once|TRBV5-1
ASSIRQGPNYGYT
>TRBJ2-5|NA|TRBV9
ASSPQGIQETQY
>TRBJ2-1|NA|TRBV7-9
ASTIAGLSYNEQF
>TRBJ2-3|NA|TRBV11-2
ASSKGTLDTQY
>TRBJ2-2|NA|TRBV19
ASIKQGEEDTGELF
>TRBJ2-3|NA|TRBV6-1
ASSESTDSTDTQY
>TRBJ2-3|few|TRBV2
ASSELSLDTQY
>TRBJ1-5|NA|TRBV12-2
ASRHGLGQIFTSAQPQH
>TRBJ1-1|NA|TRBV20-1
SAGTGGSAF
>TRBJ2-3|NA|TRBV5-1
ASSPPNRGRLTDTQY
>TRBJ2-2|NA|TRBV28
ASSPRTGHGGELF
>TRBJ2-7|once|TRBV7-2
ANSYDAYEQY
>TRBJ2-3|NA|TRBV6-1
ASSGGLTDTQY
>TRBJ1-5|few|TRBV7-8
ASSLVGQTGGQPQH
>TRBJ1-4|NA|TRBV7-9
ASSQDLGTGAEKLF
>TRBJ1-3|NA|TRBV7-9
ASSSDYLIY
>TRBJ1-1|few|TRBV2
ASRVRLTEAF
>TRBJ2-1|NA|TRBV7-3
ASRGLGEQF